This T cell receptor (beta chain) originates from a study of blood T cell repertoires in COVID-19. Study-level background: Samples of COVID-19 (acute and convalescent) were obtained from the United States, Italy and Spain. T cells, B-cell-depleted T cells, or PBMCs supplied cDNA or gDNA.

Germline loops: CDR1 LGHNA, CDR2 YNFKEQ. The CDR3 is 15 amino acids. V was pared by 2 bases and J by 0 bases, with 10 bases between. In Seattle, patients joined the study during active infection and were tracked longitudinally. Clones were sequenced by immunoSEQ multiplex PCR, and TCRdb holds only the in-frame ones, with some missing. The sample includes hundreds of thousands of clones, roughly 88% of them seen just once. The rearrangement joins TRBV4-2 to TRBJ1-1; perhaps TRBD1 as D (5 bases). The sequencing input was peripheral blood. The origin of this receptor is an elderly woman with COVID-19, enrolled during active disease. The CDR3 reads CASSQLRGMNTEAFF. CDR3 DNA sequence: TGTGCCAGCAGCCAACTCCGGGGGATGAACACTGAAGCTTTCTTT.